The 18 T cell receptor beta chains listed next were all sequenced from one sample in a study of control samples from healthy donors and cancer patients. Using immunoSEQ multiplex PCR, the repertoire was profiled, and TCRdb retains in-frame clones only, with some absent. This repertoire shows around 130,000 clones, roughly 91% found once; its top ten account for about 7.9%. The source material was PBMCs. The receptor set was obtained from a man aged 50 to 60 with head and neck cancer.

The V gene is TRBV5-1, the J gene TRBJ1-5; D is unresolved. V was shortened by 4 bases and J by 0 bases, with 11 bases between the two germline ends. Germline V gene sequence: CDR1 SGHRS, CDR2 YFSETQ. The CDR3 is made up of 15 amino acids. CDR3 in DNA: TGCGCCAGCAGCCCGGAACCTTATAGCAATCAGCCCCAGCATTTT. This gives the protein CASSPEPYSNQPQHF.

The chain links TRBV7-9 to TRBJ1-2, with unresolved D. Trimming took off 0 bases at V and 6 bases at J, with 8 bases between the two ends. The CDR3 sequence is 13 residues long. Germline CDR1 SEHNR, CDR2 FQNEAQ (reference sequence). The CDR3 loop reads CASSLALADGYTF. The CDR3 DNA is TGTGCCAGCAGCTTAGCGCTTGCGGATGGCTACACCTTC.

V and J are TRBV6-5 and TRBJ2-2; weak D call: TRBD1 (5 bases). Trimming cost V 4 bases and J 4 bases, with 13 bases left between them. The CDR3 consists of 15 residues. In germline, CDR1 is MNHEY, CDR2 SVGAGI. The CDR3 sequence is CASSSPQGATGELFF. The CDR3 DNA reads TGTGCCAGCAGTTCACCGCAAGGGGCCACCGGGGAGCTGTTTTTT.

The chain employs TRBV27 and TRBJ2-7, with 14 nucleotides matching TRBD2. CDR1 is MNHEY and CDR2 is SMNVEV in the germline V gene (reference sequence). The CDR3 runs 17 residues. V gave up 6 bases and J gave up 4 bases; unmatched junction bases: 11. Here the CDR3 DNA reads TGTGCCAGCAGACTTAGACTAGCGGGAGGGCACGGGTACGAGCAGTACTTC. Protein sequence: CASRLRLAGGHGYEQYF.

The chain's CDR3 is CASSQISTGVGEKLFF. The CDR3 region has the DNA TGTGCCAGCAGCCAAATATCGACAGGGGTGGGCGAAAAACTGTTTTTT. The chain is built from TRBV7-9 and TRBJ1-4; 8 positions match TRBD1. Germline CDR1 and CDR2: SEHNR and FQNEAQ (reference sequence). The CDR3 is 16 residues long. Losses at the gene ends were 5 bases for V and 8 bases for J; bases not matched to a gene: 13.

This clone was found once. One end of the junction varies from germline; a read error may be responsible. The chain is built from TRBV7-7 and TRBJ2-5, with 11 bases matching TRBD2. The CDR3 sequence is 21 residues long. Germline CDR1 SSHAT, CDR2 FNYEAQ (reference sequence). The CDR3 sequence: CASSLNPARLAGGETLETQYF. The CDR3 DNA is TGTGCTAGCAGCTTAAACCCCGCCCGGCTAGCGGGAGGAGAGACCCTAGAGACCCAGTACTTC.

In its sample, this clone was seen once. The V gene is TRBV9, the J gene TRBJ1-4; 10 nucleotides line up with TRBD1. Trimming removed 0 bases from V and 8 bases from J; junction bases left unmatched: 10. This CDR3 has 17 residues. CDR1 is SGDLS, CDR2 YYNGEE, per germline. The CDR3 protein is CASSVGLGQGMKEKLFF. The CDR3 nucleotides read TGTGCCAGCAGCGTAGGACTGGGACAGGGGATGAAGGAAAAACTGTTTTTT.

The gene calls are TRBV5-1 and TRBJ1-2, with 10 bases that match TRBD1. The CDR3 loop spans 13 amino acids. Per the germline V gene, CDR1 is SGHRS and CDR2 is YFSETQ. V lost 3 bases, J lost 7 bases, and 3 bases stayed unmatched. CDR3 loop: CASSWDRGGGYTF. DNA of the CDR3: TGCGCCAGCAGCTGGGACAGGGGTGGTGGCTACACCTTC.

This chain links TRBV6-5 with TRBJ1-1, with TRBD1 matching 7 bases. CDR3 length equals 15 residues. V shed 0 bases and J 4 bases; nucleotides not matched to a gene: 5. Germline-derived CDR1 and CDR2 are MNHEY and SVGAGI. The CDR3 spells CASSYSDRLGTEAFF. The CDR3 bases are TGTGCCAGCAGTTACTCGGACAGGTTGGGCACTGAAGCTTTCTTT.

The gene calls are TRBV5-4 and TRBJ1-6, with TRBD1 matching over 9 bases. The CDR3 consists of 15 residues. The trim removed 3 bases at V and 6 bases at J, leaving 4 bases unmatched. Germline V gene lookup returns CDR1 SGHNT and CDR2 YYREEE (reference sequence). CDR3 DNA sequence: TGTGCCAGCAGCTCACCGGGACAGGGTAATTCACCCCTCCACTTT. Translation gives CASSSPGQGNSPLHF.

The genes are TRBV6-1 and TRBJ1-1; the D is unclear. Trimming took 10 bases from V and 5 from J, leaving 11 bases between them. Germline CDR1 reads MNHNS; CDR2 reads SASEGT. CDR3 length: 11 amino acids. The CDR3 sequence: CATPSGTEAFF. The CDR3, as DNA: TGTGCCACCCCTTCGGGTACTGAAGCTTTCTTT.

The rearrangement uses TRBV6-1 and TRBJ2-1; 7 positions match TRBD1. Germline values: CDR1 MNHNS, CDR2 SASEGT. The V and J ends lost 3 bases and 4 bases, in that order; junction bases with no gene match: 3. The CDR3 is 14 residues long. CDR3 nucleotide sequence: TGTGCCAGCAGTGACAGACAGGGTTACAATGAGCAGTTCTTC. Its protein is CASSDRQGYNEQFF.

This rearrangement joins TRBV2 to TRBJ2-1, with 8 bases matching TRBD2. CDR1 and CDR2 (germline): SNHLY, FYNNEI. The CDR3 has 13 residues. The V gene end was trimmed by 6 bases and the J gene end by 11 bases; junction bases not matched to a gene: 9. This CDR3 reads CASSPRGADKQFF. CDR3 coding DNA: TGTGCCAGCAGCCCGCGGGGGGCGGATAAGCAGTTCTTC. The variable domain in full, with the rest retrieved from reference TRBV2 and TRBJ2-1, is EPEVTQTPSHQVTQMGQEVILRCVPISNHLYFYWYRQILGQKVEFLVSFYNNEISEKSEIFDDQFSVERPDGSNFTLKIRSTKLEDSAMYFCASSPRGADKQFFGPGTRLTVL.

The chain joins TRBV7-2 to TRBJ2-1, with TRBD2 matching 8 bases. With 1 base clipped from V and 9 bases from J, the junction kept 11 bases outside the gene matches. Germline V lookup: CDR1 SGHTA, CDR2 FQGNSA. CDR3 size: 16 residues. The CDR3, as DNA: TGTGCCAGCAGCTTAGGTGGTCTAGCGGGCCAGGGTGAGCAGTTCTTC. The encoded protein is CASSLGGLAGQGEQFF.

This chain connects TRBV4-2 to TRBJ2-3; 10 positions agree with TRBD2. The J segment lost 5 bases and the V segment lost 4 bases, leaving 9 bases of the junction unmatched. Looked up from germline, CDR1 is LGHNA and CDR2 is YNFKEQ. The CDR3 extends over 16 amino acids. The CDR3 DNA sequence: TGTGCCAGCAGCCGGAAAGCGGGGGGGCAAGGAGATACGCAGTATTTT. Translated: CASSRKAGGQGDTQYF.

This sequence joins TRBV18 and TRBJ1-1, with D possibly TRBD1 on 5 matching bases. V was shortened by 3 bases and J by 7 bases, with 18 bases between the two germline ends. Germline V gene sequence: CDR1 KGHSH, CDR2 LQKENI. There are 15 residues in the CDR3. The CDR3: CASSPGPEDRGEAFF. The DNA for the CDR3 is TGTGCCAGCTCACCCGGACCCGAGGATAGGGGTGAAGCTTTCTTT.

The V call is TRBV24-1, the J call TRBJ2-3; 9 bases agree with TRBD2. Germline CDR1 and CDR2: KGHDR and SFDVKD. Trimming at V came to 0 bases and at J to 2 bases, leaving 8 bases not matched to a gene. The length of the CDR3 is 18 residues. The CDR3 DNA reads TGTGCCACCAGTGATTTGTATACTAGCGGGCCCAACACAGATACGCAGTATTTT. As protein: CATSDLYTSGPNTDTQYF.

This chain joins TRBV27 and TRBJ2-7; TRBD1 agrees at 12 bases. The germline V gene has CDR1 MNHEY and CDR2 SMNVEV (reference sequence). Trimming cost V 2 bases and J 7 bases; bases outside gene matches: 9. This CDR3 is built from 16 residues. The CDR3, as DNA: TGTGCCAGCAGTTTAACCCAGGGACAGGGGGCGACGGAGCAGTACTTC. Its protein product is CASSLTQGQGATEQYF.